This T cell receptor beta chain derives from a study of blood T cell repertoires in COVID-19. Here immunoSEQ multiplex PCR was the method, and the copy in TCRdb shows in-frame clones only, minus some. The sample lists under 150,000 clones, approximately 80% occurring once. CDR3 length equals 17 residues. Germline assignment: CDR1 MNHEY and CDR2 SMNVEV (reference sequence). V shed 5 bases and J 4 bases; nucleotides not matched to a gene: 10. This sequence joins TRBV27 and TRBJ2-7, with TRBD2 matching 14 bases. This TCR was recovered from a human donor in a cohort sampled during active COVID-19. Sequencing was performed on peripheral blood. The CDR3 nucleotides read TGTGCCAGCAGTCATATCGGACTAGCGGGGGGAAGGTACGAGCAGTACTTC. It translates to CASSHIGLAGGRYEQYF.